This record concerns one TCR beta chain sequence. What it binds is not known. Researchers isolated at least 6.5 million PBMCs per sample. CDR1 and CDR2 (germline): PRHDT, FYEKMQ (reference sequence). There are 15 residues in the CDR3. Trimming left V 5 bases short and J 0 bases short, with 14 bases between. A second PCR, run for 7 to 11 cycles, used a sample-barcoded 5' primer plus a J-beta primer mix. The authors tagged each cDNA molecule using a template-switch adaptor with 12 random nucleotides. Each CDR3 protein is one row after TCRdb ran MiXCR on the 5' RACE reads. The table shows about 1.6 million distinct CDR3 sequences, with almost 35% occurring only once. These data come from a study of blood T cells in healthy people across ages. Notes on the study in general: Since the PBMCs were unsorted, naive and antigen-experienced cells could not be conclusively compared.

The chain combines TRBV13 with TRBJ2-7; D gene uncertain. The receptor was derived from a woman aged 25 to 39 in good health. Sequencing was done on a sample of blood. CDR3 amino acids: CASSRGPPSSYEQYF. The CDR3 DNA follows: TGTGCCAGCAGCCGCGGTCCTCCTAGCTCCTACGAGCAGTACTTC.